This T cell receptor beta chain was found in a study of T cell responses to AZD1222 COVID-19 vaccine. Study-wide background: The study pooled second doses at about 4 or about 12 weeks.

This clone was counted a few times. Its specificity is unknown. General study points: Just a handful of AZD1222 recipients tested seropositive at baseline. Among spike-specific TCRs, nearly half reportedly target unmutated variant regions. Mapped onto spike, vaccine-associated CD4 TCRs spanned it and were dominant at 160-218 and 743-854.

The CDR3 covers 15 residues. Looked up from germline, CDR1 is LNHDA and CDR2 is SQIVND (reference sequence). After removal of 1 base from V and 3 bases from J, the junction contained 3 bases not matched to a gene. The table came from immunoSEQ multiplex PCR; TCRdb's copy has only in-frame clones and leaves some out. The sample records more than 110,000 clones, around 88% being singletons. This material consisted of peripheral blood, taken on day 0 of AZD1222 vaccination. The V gene is TRBV19, the J gene TRBJ1-1, with 9 bases lining up with TRBD1. This clonotype was sampled from an adult in good health. The CDR3 DNA reads TGTGCCAGTAGTATAGTCGACAGGGGGGACACTGAAGCTTTCTTT. It specifies CASSIVDRGDTEAFF.